These 4 T cell receptor beta chains were all obtained from the same sample, sequenced in a study of T cells after posttransplantation cyclophosphamide. TCRdb's table, derived via immunoSEQ multiplex PCR, lists solely in-frame clones and lacks some. The sample is made up of 40,000 to 45,000 clones, none counted only once. Sequencing was carried out using PBMCs. The origin of the receptors is a middle-aged man in good health, CMV-negative, and a related stem cell transplant donor.

This clone has ten or more counts. The chain combines TRBV7-6 with TRBJ1-1; D is possibly TRBD1 (5 bases). Germline V gene lookup returns CDR1 SGHVS and CDR2 FNYEAQ. Trimming left V 4 bases short and J 4 bases short, with 10 bases between. The CDR3 sequence is 13 residues long. In DNA, the CDR3 is TGTGCCAGCAGCTCCGGGCAGGGCACTGAAGCTTTCTTT. The encoded protein is CASSSGQGTEAFF.

This clone was recorded at least ten times. The same CDR3 is also encoded by other DNA sequences in this sample. This chain joins TRBV11-3 and TRBJ1-1; 8 nucleotides align to TRBD1. Looked up from germline, CDR1 is SGHNT and CDR2 is YENEEA. The ends lost 5 bases at V and 4 bases at J; junction bases unmatched: 3. There are 13 residues in the CDR3. The CDR3 is CASSTTGATEAFF. The CDR3 region has the DNA TGTGCCAGCAGCACGACAGGGGCCACTGAAGCTTTCTTT.

The rearrangement links TRBV5-1 to TRBJ1-1; D possibly corresponds to TRBD1 (6 bases). Germline CDR1 is SGHRS and CDR2 is YFSETQ. The ends were cut back, 4 bases at V and 1 base at J, with 14 bases in the middle. The length of the CDR3 is 15 residues. As DNA, the CDR3 is TGCGCCAGCAGCAATACAGGGTCGCGGAACACTGAAGCTTTCTTT. Its protein product is CASSNTGSRNTEAFF.

The J gene is TRBJ2-3, the V gene TRBV30; 10 bases fit TRBD1. The ends lost 5 bases at V and 2 bases at J; junction bases unmatched: 7. Germline CDR1 and CDR2: GTSNPN and SVGIG (reference sequence). The CDR3 sequence is 15 residues long. The chain's CDR3 is CAWSRDRGDTDTQYF. The DNA of the CDR3 is TGTGCCTGGTCAAGGGACAGGGGTGACACAGATACGCAGTATTTT. The whole variable domain, remainder taken from reference TRBV30 and TRBJ2-3, is SQTIHQWPATLVQPVGSPLSLECTVEGTSNPNLYWYRQAAGRGLQLLFYSVGIGQISSEVPQNLSASRPQDRQFILSSKKLLLSDSGFYLCAWSRDRGDTDTQYFGPGTRLTVL.